The T cell receptor (beta chain) described here comes from a study of molecular identifiers for immune sequencing clone quantification. TCRdb re-called the PCR reads with MiXCR, one entry per CDR3 protein. In the table there are under 100,000 distinct CDR3 sequences, around a quarter of which are singletons. This CDR3 is built from 16 residues. Trimming removed 2 bases at V and 7 bases at J, with 18 bases between. Germline assignment: CDR1 MNHNY and CDR2 SVGAGI (reference sequence). The receptor was derived from a human donor in good health. Some libraries in this study had Jurkat cell RNA spiked in. The sample consisted of naive CD8+ T cells from blood, with Jurkat cell RNA spiked in. Noted subset: FACS-sorted CD8+CD4-CCR7+CD45RA+ naive T cells. V usage is TRBV6-6 and J usage is TRBJ1-3; D is perhaps TRBD1 (5 bases). CDR3 amino acids: CASSYGSWEGSNTIYF. The DNA of the CDR3 is TGTGCCAGCAGTTACGGATCTTGGGAGGGGAGTAACACCATATATTTT.